The rows below give T cell receptor beta chains drawn from one sample of a study of blood T cell repertoires in COVID-19. The assay was immunoSEQ multiplex PCR, and TCRdb's table has in-frame clones only and misses some. Here the sample spans about 200,000 clones, 80% to 90% being singletons. Sequencing input: PBMCs or T cells enriched from blood (not recorded which). The receptor source for this set is a middle-aged woman with acute COVID-19. Each CDR3 is given with its conserved first and last residue.

TRBV24-1,CATSDSRQAEAFF
TRBV28,CASSLGLAGGQETQYF
TRBV11-2,CASSLGLRSPPHNEQFF
TRBV19,CASSSGQVYSGNTIYF
TRBV28,CASSFGREETQYF
TRBV6-2/TRBV6-3,CASSDRASGRGEQFF
TRBV5-1,CASSPSGTSGRDSYNEQFF
TRBV28,CASSSPGLALQFF
TRBV5-1,CASRKAGGANEQFF
TRBV27,CASSSGLDKLFF
TRBV30,CAWSTGSNQPQHF
TRBV27,CASSLSGQTFEAFF
TRBV2,CASSGRGKRDTDTQYF
TRBV7-6,CASSLEGGRGTTGELFF
TRBV7-8,CASSFLSSYEQYF
TRBV20-1,CSAGGGYEQYF
TRBV5-4,CASSLASGSTDTQYF
TRBV29-1,CSVGRAGPTDTQYF
TRBV5-1,CASSLTGGYEQYF
TRBV5-1,CASSSTGLADFLLVNEQFF
TRBV14,CASSQVIGTSFTYEQYF
TRBV4-1,CASSLPIAGGTNEQYF
TRBV28,CASSLYISRQAEAFF
TRBV7-3,CASSLTGGIGETQYF
TRBV11-2,CASTQTAGYGYTF
TRBV12-1,CASSFGPDRGYGYTF
TRBV28,CASTLVDRATYEQYF
TRBV3-1/TRBV3-2,CASSQDGRNEQFF
TRBV6-6,CASSYDAGFGTF
TRBV28,CASNLPGLGVYEQYF
TRBV12-3/TRBV12-4,CASSLGLVDEQFF
TRBV18,CASSGQNSNQPQHF
TRBV27,CASSADRGWNSPLHF
TRBV5-1,CASSPTGQPGNTIYF
TRBV5-1,CASSLGLADNRNTGELFF
TRBV14,CASSERLAGGLHNEQFF
TRBV28,CASSAWTGNNSPLHF
TRBV4-3,CASSQEERVGGEKLFF
TRBV7-9,CASRGLAGETQYF
TRBV28,CASRGADSGANVLTF
TRBV30,CAWSNTGWTEAFF
TRBV9,CASSVDGRARNEQFF
TRBV10-3,CAIRGASGRSETQYF
TRBV11-2,CASRAWGGGTNYGYTF
TRBV18,CASSPSRRRGSYNEQFF
TRBV6-1,CASSEGQGADEQYF
TRBV7-9,CASSLAGGGNQPQHF